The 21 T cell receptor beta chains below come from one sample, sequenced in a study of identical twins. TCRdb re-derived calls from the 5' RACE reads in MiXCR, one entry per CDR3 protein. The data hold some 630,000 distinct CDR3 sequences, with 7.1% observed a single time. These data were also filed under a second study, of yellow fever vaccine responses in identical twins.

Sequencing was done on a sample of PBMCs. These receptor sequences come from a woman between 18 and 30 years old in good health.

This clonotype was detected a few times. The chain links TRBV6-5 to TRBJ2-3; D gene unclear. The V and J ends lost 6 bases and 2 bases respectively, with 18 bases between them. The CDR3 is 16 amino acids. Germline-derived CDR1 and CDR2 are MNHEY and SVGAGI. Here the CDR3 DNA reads TGTGCCAGCAGACCCCTAGTTTTTGCGCTCACAGATACGCAGTATTTT. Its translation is CASRPLVFALTDTQYF.

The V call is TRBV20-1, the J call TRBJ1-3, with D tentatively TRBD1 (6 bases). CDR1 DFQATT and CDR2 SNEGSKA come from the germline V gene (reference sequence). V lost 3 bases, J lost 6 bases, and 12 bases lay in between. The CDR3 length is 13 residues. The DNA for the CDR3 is TGCAGTGCTAGCTACAGGGCCGAAAACACCATATATTTT. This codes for CSASYRAENTIYF.

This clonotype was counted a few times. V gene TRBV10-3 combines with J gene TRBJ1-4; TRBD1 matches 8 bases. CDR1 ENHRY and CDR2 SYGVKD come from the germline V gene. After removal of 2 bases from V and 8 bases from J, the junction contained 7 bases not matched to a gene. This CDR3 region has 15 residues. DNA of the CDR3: TGTGCCATCAGTGAGCTCCAGGGGGCACAGGAAAAACTGTTTTTT. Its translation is CAISELQGAQEKLFF.

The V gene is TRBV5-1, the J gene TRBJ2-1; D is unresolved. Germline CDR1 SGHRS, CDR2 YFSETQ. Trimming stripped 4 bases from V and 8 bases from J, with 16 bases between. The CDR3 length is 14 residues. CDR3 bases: TGCGCCAGCAGCCCCGGCCGCCTCCTCGATGAGCAGTTCTTC. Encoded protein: CASSPGRLLDEQFF.

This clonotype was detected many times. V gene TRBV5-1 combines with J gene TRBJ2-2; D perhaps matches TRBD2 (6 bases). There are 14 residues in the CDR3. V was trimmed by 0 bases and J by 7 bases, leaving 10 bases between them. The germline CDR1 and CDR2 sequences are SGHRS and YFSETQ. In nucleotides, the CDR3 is TGCGCCAGCAGCTTGGCCGGGGGTCACGGGGAGCTGTTTTTT. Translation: CASSLAGGHGELFF.

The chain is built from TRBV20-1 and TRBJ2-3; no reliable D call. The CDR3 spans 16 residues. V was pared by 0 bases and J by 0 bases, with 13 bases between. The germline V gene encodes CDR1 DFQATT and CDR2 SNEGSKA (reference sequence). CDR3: CSAREVRKTSTDTQYF. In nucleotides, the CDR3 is TGCAGTGCTAGAGAAGTTCGTAAAACTAGCACAGATACGCAGTATTTT.

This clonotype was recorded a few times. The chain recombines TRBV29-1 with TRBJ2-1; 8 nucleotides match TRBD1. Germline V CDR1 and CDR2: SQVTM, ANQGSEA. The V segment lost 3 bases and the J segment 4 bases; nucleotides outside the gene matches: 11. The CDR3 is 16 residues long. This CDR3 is CSVEVGTGQGYNEQFF. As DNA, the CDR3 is TGCAGCGTTGAGGTCGGCACAGGACAGGGATACAATGAGCAGTTCTTC.

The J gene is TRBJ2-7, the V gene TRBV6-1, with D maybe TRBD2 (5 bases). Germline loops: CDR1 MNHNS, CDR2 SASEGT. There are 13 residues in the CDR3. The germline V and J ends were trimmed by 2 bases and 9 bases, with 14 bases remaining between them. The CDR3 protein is CASSELRAGAQYV. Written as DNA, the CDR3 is TGTGCCAGCAGTGAATTGCGGGCAGGAGCGCAGTACGTC.

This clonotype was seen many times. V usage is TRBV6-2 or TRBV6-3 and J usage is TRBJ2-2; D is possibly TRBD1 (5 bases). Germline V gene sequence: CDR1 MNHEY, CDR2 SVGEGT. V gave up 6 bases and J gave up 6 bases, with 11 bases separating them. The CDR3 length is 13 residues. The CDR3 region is CASSKQGPGELFF. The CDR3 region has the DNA TGTGCCAGCAGCAAGCAGGGTCCCGGGGAGCTGTTTTTT.

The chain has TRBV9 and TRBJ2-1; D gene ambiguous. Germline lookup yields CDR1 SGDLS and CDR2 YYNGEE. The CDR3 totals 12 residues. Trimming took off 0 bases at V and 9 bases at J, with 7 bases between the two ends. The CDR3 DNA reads TGTGCCAGCAGCGTAGGAGTAAGTGAGCAGTTCTTC. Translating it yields CASSVGVSEQFF.

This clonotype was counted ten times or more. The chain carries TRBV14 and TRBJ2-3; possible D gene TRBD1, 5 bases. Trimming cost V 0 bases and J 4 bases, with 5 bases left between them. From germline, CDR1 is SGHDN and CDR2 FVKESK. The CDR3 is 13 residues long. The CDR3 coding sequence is TGTGCCAGCAGCCAAGACAGGGCAGATACGCAGTATTTT. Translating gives CASSQDRADTQYF.

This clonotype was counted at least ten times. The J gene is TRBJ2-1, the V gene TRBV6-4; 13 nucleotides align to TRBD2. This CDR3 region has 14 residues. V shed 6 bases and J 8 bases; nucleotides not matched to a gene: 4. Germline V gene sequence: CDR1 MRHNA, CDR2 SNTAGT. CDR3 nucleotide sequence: TGTGCCAGCAGACGACTAGCGGGGGGCTATGAGCAGTTCTTC. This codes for CASRRLAGGYEQFF.

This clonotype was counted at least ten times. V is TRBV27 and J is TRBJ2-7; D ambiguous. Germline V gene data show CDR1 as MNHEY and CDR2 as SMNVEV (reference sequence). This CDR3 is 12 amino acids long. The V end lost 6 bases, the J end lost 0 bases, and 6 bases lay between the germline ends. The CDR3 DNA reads TGTGCCAGCAGCCGCCTCTCCTACGAGCAGTACTTC. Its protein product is CASSRLSYEQYF.

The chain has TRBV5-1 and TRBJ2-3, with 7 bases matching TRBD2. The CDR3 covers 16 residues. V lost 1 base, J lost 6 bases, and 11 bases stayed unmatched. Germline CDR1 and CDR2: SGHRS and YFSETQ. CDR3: CASSLTLLAIRDTQYF. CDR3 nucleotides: TGCGCCAGCAGCTTGACATTACTAGCGATCCGGGATACGCAGTATTTT.

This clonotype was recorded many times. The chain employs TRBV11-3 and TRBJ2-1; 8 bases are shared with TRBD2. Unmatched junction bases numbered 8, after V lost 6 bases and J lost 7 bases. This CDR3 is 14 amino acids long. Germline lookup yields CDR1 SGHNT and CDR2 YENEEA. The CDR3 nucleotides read TGTGCCAGCAGAGATTTACGCGGGGGGAATGAGCAGTTCTTC. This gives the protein CASRDLRGGNEQFF.

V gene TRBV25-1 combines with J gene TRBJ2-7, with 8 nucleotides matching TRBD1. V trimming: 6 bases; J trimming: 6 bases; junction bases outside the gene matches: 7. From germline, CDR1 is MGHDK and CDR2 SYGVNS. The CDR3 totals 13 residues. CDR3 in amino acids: CASRGQGAGEQYF. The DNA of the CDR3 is TGTGCCAGCAGGGGCCAGGGGGCGGGCGAGCAGTACTTC.

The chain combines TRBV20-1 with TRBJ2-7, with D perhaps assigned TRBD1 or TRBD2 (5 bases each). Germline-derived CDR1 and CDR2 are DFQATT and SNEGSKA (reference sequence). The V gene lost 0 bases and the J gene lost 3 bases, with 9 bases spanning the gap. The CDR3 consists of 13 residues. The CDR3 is CSARDLGDYEQYF. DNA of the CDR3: TGCAGTGCTAGAGATCTGGGGGACTACGAGCAGTACTTC.

CDR3 protein: CASSPGLAGAGADTQYF. As DNA, the CDR3 is TGTGCCAGCAGCCCGGGACTAGCGGGAGCCGGGGCAGATACGCAGTATTTT. The rearrangement joins TRBV14 to TRBJ2-3; TRBD2 aligns across 14 bases. CDR1 is SGHDN, CDR2 FVKESK, per germline. CDR3 length: 17 residues. J was trimmed by 4 bases and V by 4 bases; bases with no gene match: 7.

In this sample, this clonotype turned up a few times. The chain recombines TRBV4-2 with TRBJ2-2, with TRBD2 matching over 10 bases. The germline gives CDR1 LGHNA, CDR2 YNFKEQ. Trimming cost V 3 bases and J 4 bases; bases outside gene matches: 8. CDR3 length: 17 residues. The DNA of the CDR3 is TGTGCCAGCAGCCAGGTAGCGGGGGGACAATCCACCGGGGAGCTGTTTTTT. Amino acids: CASSQVAGGQSTGELFF.

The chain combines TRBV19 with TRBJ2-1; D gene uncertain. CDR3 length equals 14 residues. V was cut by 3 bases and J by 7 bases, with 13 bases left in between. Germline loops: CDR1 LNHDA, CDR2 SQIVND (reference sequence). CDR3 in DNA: TGTGCCAGTAGTATTCCGGGCTACTTAAATGAGCAGTTCTTC. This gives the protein CASSIPGYLNEQFF.

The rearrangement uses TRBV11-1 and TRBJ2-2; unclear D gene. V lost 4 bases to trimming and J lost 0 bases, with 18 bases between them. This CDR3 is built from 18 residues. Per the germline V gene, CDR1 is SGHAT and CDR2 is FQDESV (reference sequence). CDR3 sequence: CASSWAVHFTPNTGELFF. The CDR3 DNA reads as TGTGCCAGCAGCTGGGCCGTACACTTCACCCCGAACACCGGGGAGCTGTTTTTT.